The 12 T cell receptor beta chains reported below all come from one sample, sequenced in a study of blood T cells in healthy people across ages. Next came a second PCR, run for about 6 to 11 cycles, which used a sample-barcoded 5' primer along with a J-beta primer mix. TCRdb recomputed calls from the 5' RACE reads with MiXCR, one row per CDR3 protein. This sample has 700,000 to 850,000 distinct CDR3 sequences, with roughly 34% found just once. Sequenced material: blood. Source of these receptors: a man in his late teens or twenties in good health.

The chain couples TRBV7-9 to TRBJ1-2; the D gene is possibly TRBD1 (5 bases). The germline V gene encodes CDR1 SEHNR and CDR2 FQNEAQ (reference sequence). This CDR3 region has 12 residues. V was cut by 8 bases and J by 6 bases, with 13 bases left in between. Here the CDR3 reads CASRGGGDGYTF. The CDR3 coding sequence is TGTGCCAGCCGGGGCGGAGGAGATGGCTACACCTTC.

This clonotype was seen many times. The chain links TRBV7-2 to TRBJ2-5; 7 bases line up with TRBD2. CDR3 size: 15 residues. Trimming took 4 bases from V and 4 from J; bases not matched to a gene: 9. CDR1 and CDR2 (germline): SGHTA, FQGNSA. This CDR3 reads CASSSRGTNGETQYF. CDR3 DNA: TGTGCCAGCAGCTCACGTGGGACTAACGGAGAGACCCAGTACTTC.

The chain uses TRBV12-3 or TRBV12-4 and TRBJ1-1, with 10 bases identical to TRBD1. The CDR3 is 16 amino acids. V lost 6 bases, J lost 0 bases, and 7 bases stayed unmatched. CDR3 DNA sequence: TGTGCCAGCAGCTCCGACAGGGGGCGGGTGAACACTGAAGCTTTCTTT. This sequence encodes CASSSDRGRVNTEAFF.

This clonotype was detected ten times or more. The junction departs from germline at one end; a sequencing error may be responsible. This chain uses TRBV12-3 or TRBV12-4 with TRBJ1-4; 9 positions agree with TRBD1. The CDR3 totals 14 residues. CDR3 nucleotide sequence: TGTGCCAGCAGCTTAGGGACAGGGAATGAAAAACTGTTTTTT. It translates to CASSLGTGNEKLFF.

On this clonotype itself: Its ends do not fully match the called genes, so a read error is possible. The genes are TRBV4-3 and TRBJ2-1; TRBD1 is a possible D gene (5 bases). CDR1 and CDR2 (germline): LGHNA, YSLEER. This CDR3 is 13 amino acids long. DNA for the CDR3: TGCGCCAGCAGCCAATCAGGACACAATGTGCAGTTCTTC. Encoded protein: CASSQSGHNVQFF.

The J gene is TRBJ1-2, the V gene TRBV29-1; the match to TRBD1 covers 7 bases. The CDR3 sequence is 11 residues long. Unmatched junction bases numbered 4, after V lost 7 bases and J lost 5 bases. From germline, CDR1 is SQVTM and CDR2 ANQGSEA. CDR3 in amino acids: CSASQGYGYTF. CDR3 nucleotides: TGCAGCGCATCACAGGGGTATGGCTACACCTTC.

This clonotype showed up just a few times. CDR3 sequence (DNA): TGCGCCAGCAGCGACACCAGGGGAGAGACCCAGTACTTC. Protein product: CASSDTRGETQYF. This rearrangement joins TRBV5-1 to TRBJ2-5, with a tentative D call TRBD1 (6 bases). The germline gives CDR1 SGHRS, CDR2 YFSETQ. CDR3 length: 13 amino acids. Trimming stripped 4 bases from V and 4 bases from J, with 11 bases between.

This clonotype has a handful of counts. The chain links TRBV5-1 to TRBJ1-1; the D gene is possibly TRBD1 (6 bases). CDR3 length equals 15 residues. In germline, CDR1 is SGHRS, CDR2 YFSETQ. Trimming took off 4 bases at V and 2 bases at J, with 15 bases between the two ends. The CDR3 region is CASSEPGGANTEAFF. The DNA of the CDR3 is TGCGCCAGCAGCGAACCCGGGGGGGCCAACACTGAAGCTTTCTTT.

This clonotype was recorded only once. A junction end diverges from the germline sequence, so it may reflect a read error. J is TRBJ2-3 and V is TRBV5-5; D might be TRBD1 (5 bases). The length of the CDR3 is 14 residues. Per the germline V gene, CDR1 is SGHKS and CDR2 is YYEKEE (reference sequence). The CDR3 here is CASSLDRNTDAQYF. CDR3 nucleotide sequence: TGTGCCAGCAGCTTGGACAGGAACACAGATGCGCAGTATTTT.

The V gene is TRBV7-9, the J gene TRBJ1-2; D unclear. In germline, CDR1 is SEHNR, CDR2 FQNEAQ (reference sequence). Trimming pared 5 bases from V and 4 bases from J, leaving 14 bases between. This CDR3 spans 14 amino acids. CDR3 bases: TGTGCCAGCAGCCCTGGTGCTGCCTCCTATGGCTACACCTTC. As protein: CASSPGAASYGYTF.

V and J are TRBV19 and TRBJ2-1; a possible D gene is TRBD2 (6 bases). The germline V gene has CDR1 LNHDA and CDR2 SQIVND (reference sequence). V shed 6 bases and J shed 7 bases, with 16 bases lying between them. This CDR3 comprises 14 residues. The CDR3 protein is CASRPWMEGNEQFF. CDR3 DNA: TGTGCCAGTAGACCCTGGATGGAGGGTAATGAGCAGTTCTTC.

The sample holds a few counts of this clonotype. V is TRBV3-1 and J is TRBJ1-2, with unresolved D. The V end was cut by 0 bases, the J end by 8 bases, with 10 bases between. The CDR3 has 13 amino acids. The germline CDR1 and CDR2 sequences are LGHDT and YNNKEL (reference sequence). Written as DNA, the CDR3 is TGTGCCAGCAGCCAAGAGGGAAAGGGCGGCTACACCTTC. It translates to CASSQEGKGGYTF.